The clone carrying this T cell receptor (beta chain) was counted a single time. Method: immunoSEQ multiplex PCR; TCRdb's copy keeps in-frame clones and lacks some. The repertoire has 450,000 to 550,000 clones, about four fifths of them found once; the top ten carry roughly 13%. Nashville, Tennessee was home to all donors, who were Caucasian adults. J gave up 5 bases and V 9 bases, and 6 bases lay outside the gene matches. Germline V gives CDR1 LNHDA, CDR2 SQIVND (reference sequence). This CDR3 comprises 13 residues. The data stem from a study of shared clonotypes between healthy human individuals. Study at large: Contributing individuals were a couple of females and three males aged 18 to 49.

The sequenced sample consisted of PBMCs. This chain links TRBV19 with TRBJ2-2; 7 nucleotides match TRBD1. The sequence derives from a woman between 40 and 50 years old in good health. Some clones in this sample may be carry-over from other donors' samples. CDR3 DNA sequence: TGTGCCAGACAGACAGGGAGTACCGGGGAGCTGTTTTTT. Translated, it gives CARQTGSTGELFF.